The subject of this entry is one T cell receptor beta chain. Under the authors' procedure: It was from reference gene primer amplification that nucleated cell counts were estimated. Using immunoSEQ multiplex PCR, the repertoire was profiled, and TCRdb retains in-frame clones only, with some absent. V and J calls and clone size come straight from that table; D and trimming were deduced from the DNA. The repertoire holds 150,000 to 200,000 clones, with 80% to 85% as singletons. This record comes from a study of blood T cell repertoires in COVID-19. V lost 2 bases, J lost 7 bases, and 18 bases lay in between. CDR1 and CDR2 from the germline V gene are MNHEY and SVGAGI. The CDR3 totals 16 residues.

The V call is TRBV6-5, the J call TRBJ2-1, with a tentative D call TRBD2 (6 bases). The sample consisted of peripheral blood. The clonotype was recovered from a woman in her twenties or thirties with acute or convalescent COVID-19. The CDR3 sequence: CASSYRRGRNRNEQFF. CDR3 coding DNA: TGTGCCAGCAGTTACCGTCGGGGGAGGAATAGGAATGAGCAGTTCTTC.